This TCR beta chain was recorded in a study of blood T cell repertoires in COVID-19. At the level of the study: The United States, Italy and Spain were the sources of the acute and convalescent COVID-19 samples. T cells, B-cell-depleted T cells, or PBMCs supplied cDNA or gDNA.

This clone was picked up a small number of times. How the authors handled the data: Reference gene primer amplification yielded estimated nucleated cell counts. Clones were sequenced by immunoSEQ multiplex PCR, and TCRdb holds only the in-frame ones, with some missing. The DNA gave D and trimming, while V, J and clone size come from that table. This repertoire shows 150,000 or so clones, roughly four fifths found once; its top ten account for 3.5% to 4.5%. The CDR3 consists of 14 residues. J gave up 14 bases and V 0 bases, and 4 bases lay outside the gene matches. Germline CDR1 SGDLS, CDR2 YYNGEE. The sequencing sample was made of peripheral blood. The receptor was derived from a woman aged 55-69 years with acute or convalescent COVID-19. This rearrangement joins TRBV9 to TRBJ2-2; 13 bases are shared with TRBD2. In nucleotides, the CDR3 is TGTGCCAGCAGCGTAGGAGGACTAGCGGGAGACCTGTTTTTT. Amino acid sequence: CASSVGGLAGDLFF.